This TCR beta chain came from a study of beta chain features in type 1 diabetes. The CDR3 runs 13 residues. Germline CDR1 reads SQVTM; CDR2 reads ANQGSEA. Deletions cut 7 bases from V and 4 bases from J, with 16 bases between. Expressed TCRB transcripts were sequenced after all isolated RNA was converted to cDNA. Repertoires were generated with immunoSEQ multiplex PCR, while TCRdb's copy carries only in-frame clones and drops some. The sample shows roughly 500,000 clones, 30% of them seen only once. Input material: naive CD4+ T cells from blood. The origin of this receptor is a man between 18 and 29 years old in good health. The gene calls are TRBV29-1 and TRBJ2-5, with D possibly being TRBD1 or TRBD2 (5 bases each). CDR3 in DNA: TGCAGCGGACAACCCTGGGGACGAGAGACCCAGTACTTC. Translated, it gives CSGQPWGRETQYF.